A selection of T cell receptor beta chains follows, all from one sample in a study of blood T cell repertoires in COVID-19. Profiled with immunoSEQ multiplex PCR; TCRdb holds only in-frame clones, not every one. Of around 320,000 clones in the sample, about nine tenths are singletons; the top ten hold 2% to 3%. Material for sequencing was peripheral blood. The source of these receptors is a man between 18 and 35 years old with active or convalescent COVID-19. Both conserved end residues are part of each CDR3. Fields, in order: clone size, V gene, J gene, D gene, CDR3 DNA, CDR3 protein. The D gene is left open where the match is weak. Rows may omit the clone size; those that give it use once, few, many or a size class.

-	TRBV5-6	TRBJ1-2	-	TGTGCCAGCAGCTTGGATGGCGTCGCGTCAGGGGCCGATGGCTACACCTTC	CASSLDGVASGADGYTF
-	TRBV6-5	TRBJ1-4	-	TGTGCCAGCAGTTATACAGGGACTAATGAAAAACTGTTTTTT	CASSYTGTNEKLFF
-	TRBV7-8	TRBJ2-2	TRBD2	TGTGCCAGCAGCCCCATAGCGGGGAAGGGGGAGCTGTTTTTT	CASSPIAGKGELFF
-	TRBV27	TRBJ1-1	-	TGTGCCAGCAGTTTGGATAGGAGGACTGAAGCTTTCTTT	CASSLDRRTEAFF
-	TRBV19	TRBJ2-7	-	TGTGCCAGTAGTTTAAGGGGTCCCTCCTACGAGCAGTACTTC	CASSLRGPSYEQYF
-	TRBV7-2	TRBJ2-7	TRBD2	TGTGCCAGCAGCTCTAGCGGGGGTACGTGGGACGAGCAGTACTTC	CASSSSGGTWDEQYF
-	TRBV5-1	TRBJ1-4	TRBD1	TGCGCCAGCAGCTCGCTGACAGGGATGGGCGAAAAACTGTTTTTT	CASSSLTGMGEKLFF
-	TRBV4-1	TRBJ1-5	TRBD1	TGCGCCAGCAGCCGAGGACAGGGGGCTAGCAATCAGCCCCAGCATTTT	CASSRGQGASNQPQHF
once	TRBV7-6	TRBJ2-7	TRBD1	TGTGCCAGCAGCCTGGACAGGGCCGAGCAGTACTTC	CASSLDRAEQYF
-	TRBV9	TRBJ1-6	-	TGTGCCAGCAGCGCCCAAACCACGGAGTCGGCGCCGCTCCACTTT	CASSAQTTESAPLHF
-	TRBV6-2/TRBV6-3	TRBJ2-5	-	TGTGCCAGCAGTAAAAGGGGCGGAGACCAGTACTTC	CASSKRGGDQYF
few	TRBV6-4	TRBJ2-1	-	TGTGCCAGCAGTGACGGCGGAGCAGACAATGAGCAGTTCTTC	CASSDGGADNEQFF
-	TRBV18	TRBJ2-3	TRBD2	TGTGCCAGCTCACCGGGACTAGCCAAAGATACGCAGTATTTT	CASSPGLAKDTQYF
-	TRBV4-1	TRBJ2-7	TRBD1	TGCGCCAGCAGCCAGGCCGGGACAGGGTCTTGGGAGCAGTACTTC	CASSQAGTGSWEQYF
-	TRBV19	TRBJ2-1	TRBD2	TGTGCCAGTAGTCCCGGACTAGCTATCAATGAGCAGTTCTTC	CASSPGLAINEQFF
-	TRBV7-9	TRBJ1-2	-	TGTGCCAGCAGCTTAGGCGGGGGCGAGGGTAAAGGCTACACCTTC	CASSLGGGEGKGYTF
-	TRBV4-3	TRBJ2-1	TRBD2	TGCGCCAGCAGCCAGCCAGGGACTACCCTTTTGAATGAGCAGTTCTTC	CASSQPGTTLLNEQFF
-	TRBV5-5	TRBJ2-3	TRBD2	TGTGCCAGCAGCTTTGGGGGGAATCCACTAGCGGGGAATACGCAGTATTTT	CASSFGGNPLAGNTQYF
-	TRBV11-2	TRBJ1-1	-	TGTGCCAGCAGCTTAGAGCCGACAGGACGGACTGAAGCTTTCTTT	CASSLEPTGRTEAFF
-	TRBV5-1	TRBJ1-1	-	TGCGCCAGCAGCTTCGGGGGGAACACTGAAGCTTTCTTT	CASSFGGNTEAFF
-	TRBV5-5	TRBJ2-7	-	TGTGCCAGCAGCACGAGGACAGCGGTGCTCTCCTACGAGCAGTACTTC	CASSTRTAVLSYEQYF
-	TRBV5-4	TRBJ2-7	TRBD2	TGTGCCAGCAGCTTCTATGCTAGCGGCGTCTACGAGCAGTACTTC	CASSFYASGVYEQYF
once	TRBV4-3	TRBJ2-5	-	TGCGCCAGCAGCCAAGATCCGGGTTGGGAGACCCAGTACTTC	CASSQDPGWETQYF
-	TRBV5-6	TRBJ2-3	-	TGTGCCAGCAGCCCAACAAAACGGGGGGCCTACACAGATACGCAGTATTTT	CASSPTKRGAYTDTQYF
-	TRBV2	TRBJ1-2	-	TGTGCCAGCCCCCTCCTGGGGAGGGGAAAAGACTACACCTTC	CASPLLGRGKDYTF
-	TRBV7-9	TRBJ2-2	TRBD2	TGTGCCAGCAGCTTAGGTAGCGGGAGACAAGCCGGGGAGCTGTTTTTT	CASSLGSGRQAGELFF
-	TRBV10-3	TRBJ1-1	TRBD1	TGTGCCATCAGTGAGTCGCGGACAGGGGCGAACACTGAAGCTTTCTTT	CAISESRTGANTEAFF
few	TRBV19	TRBJ1-1	-	TGTGCCAGTAGTATACCTCGGACAGCTACGAACACTGAAGCTTTCTTT	CASSIPRTATNTEAFF
-	TRBV25-1	TRBJ1-1	-	TGTGCCAGCAGTCCGGGACATCGGAACACTGAAGCTTTCTTT	CASSPGHRNTEAFF
-	TRBV19	TRBJ2-1	-	TGTGCCAGTAGTATAGAAGGGGCAGGATACAATGAGCAGTTCTTC	CASSIEGAGYNEQFF